A single T cell receptor (beta chain) is shown here with its context. The antigen remains unidentified. The source of the sample is a study of OX40 agonist ivuxolimab in advanced cancers. This table comes from immunoSEQ multiplex PCR, and its TCRdb copy is limited to in-frame clones, with some not included. In the table there are tens of thousands of clones, 75% to 95% of which are singletons. Study-wide points: CD4+ T cells averaged fewer expanded clones than CD8+ T cells. Both blood CD4+ and CD8+ T cells showed clonal growth by week 6 at 0.1 to 3.0 mg/kg.

J lost 4 bases, V lost 7 bases, and 7 bases had no gene match. Germline CDR1 is SGHRS and CDR2 is YFSETQ. The CDR3 is 15 amino acids. Sequenced material: CD4+ or CD8+ T cells sorted from blood, taken in a trial of the OX40 agonist ivuxolimab. The source of this sequence is an adult with an advanced solid tumor such as melanoma, head and neck, liver or kidney cancer. The genes are TRBV5-1 and TRBJ2-3, with 12 bases matching TRBD1. Here the CDR3 DNA reads TGCGCCAGCTTGAAAGGGACAGGGGGCGCAGATACGCAGTATTTT. Translated: CASLKGTGGADTQYF. Complete variable domain (other parts from reference TRBV5-1 and TRBJ2-3): KAGVTQTPRYLIKTRGQQVTLSCSPISGHRSVSWYQQTPGQGLQFLFEYFSETQRNKGNFPGRFSGRQFSNSRSEMNVSTLELGDSALYLCASLKGTGGADTQYFGPGTRLTVL.